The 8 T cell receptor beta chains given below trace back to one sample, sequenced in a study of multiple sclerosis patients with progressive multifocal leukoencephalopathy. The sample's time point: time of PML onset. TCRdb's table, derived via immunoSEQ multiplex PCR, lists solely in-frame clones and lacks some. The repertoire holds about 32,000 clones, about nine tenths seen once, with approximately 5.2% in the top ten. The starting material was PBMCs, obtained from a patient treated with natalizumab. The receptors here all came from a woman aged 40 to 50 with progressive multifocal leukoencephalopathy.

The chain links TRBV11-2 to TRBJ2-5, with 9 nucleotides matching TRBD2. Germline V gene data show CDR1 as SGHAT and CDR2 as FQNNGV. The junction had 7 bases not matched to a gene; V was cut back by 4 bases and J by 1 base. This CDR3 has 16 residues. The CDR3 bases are TGTGCCAGCAGCTCATTGGAGACTAGCGGCCAAGAGACCCAGTACTTC. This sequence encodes CASSSLETSGQETQYF.

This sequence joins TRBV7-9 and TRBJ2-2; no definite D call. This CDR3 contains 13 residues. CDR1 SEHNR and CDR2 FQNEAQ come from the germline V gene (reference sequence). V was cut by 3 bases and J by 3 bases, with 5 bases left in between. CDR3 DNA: TGTGCCAGCAGCTTTGGACACACCGGGGAGCTGTTTTTT. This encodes CASSFGHTGELFF.

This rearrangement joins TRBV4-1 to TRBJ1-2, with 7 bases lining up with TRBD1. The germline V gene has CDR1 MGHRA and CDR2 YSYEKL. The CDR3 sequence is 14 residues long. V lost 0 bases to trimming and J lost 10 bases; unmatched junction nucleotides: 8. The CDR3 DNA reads TGCGCCAGCAGCCAAGATCTTCAGGGGGGTTTCTACACCTTC. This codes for CASSQDLQGGFYTF.

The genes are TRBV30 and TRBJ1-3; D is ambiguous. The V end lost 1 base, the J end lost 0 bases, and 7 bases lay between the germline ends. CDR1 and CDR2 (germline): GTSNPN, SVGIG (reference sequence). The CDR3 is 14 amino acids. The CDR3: CAWSDRGSGNTIYF. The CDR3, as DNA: TGTGCCTGGAGTGACCGGGGCTCTGGAAACACCATATATTTT. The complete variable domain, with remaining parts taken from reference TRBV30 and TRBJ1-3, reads SQTIHQWPATLVQPVGSPLSLECTVEGTSNPNLYWYRQAAGRGLQLLFYSVGIGQISSEVPQNLSASRPQDRQFILSSKKLLLSDSGFYLCAWSDRGSGNTIYFGEGSWLTVV.

CDR3 amino acids: CASSLDSGFRDTQYF. In DNA, the CDR3 is TGTGCCAGCAGCTTAGATTCGGGGTTCCGGGATACGCAGTATTTT. The rearrangement links TRBV13 to TRBJ2-3; possible D gene TRBD2, 5 bases. V shed 1 base and J shed 6 bases, with 14 bases lying between them. Per the germline V gene, CDR1 is PRHDT and CDR2 is FYEKMQ (reference sequence). The CDR3 sequence is 15 residues long.

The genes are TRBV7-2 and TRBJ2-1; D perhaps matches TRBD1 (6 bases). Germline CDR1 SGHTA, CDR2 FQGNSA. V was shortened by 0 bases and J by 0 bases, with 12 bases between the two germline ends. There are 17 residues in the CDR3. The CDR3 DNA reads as TGTGCCAGCAGCTTAGCGACAAGGGGGTACTCCTACAATGAGCAGTTCTTC. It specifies CASSLATRGYSYNEQFF.

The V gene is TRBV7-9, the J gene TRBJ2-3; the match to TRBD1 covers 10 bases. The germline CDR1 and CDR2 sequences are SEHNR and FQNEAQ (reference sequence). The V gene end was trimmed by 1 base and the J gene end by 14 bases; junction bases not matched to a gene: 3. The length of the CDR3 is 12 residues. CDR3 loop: CASSLGQGAWYF. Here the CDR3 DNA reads TGTGCCAGCAGCTTAGGACAGGGGGCTTGGTATTTT.

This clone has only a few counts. CDR3 sequence: CASAQGGNSPLHF. The CDR3, as DNA: TGCGCCAGCGCCCAAGGGGGGAATTCACCCCTCCACTTT. V gene TRBV10-1 combines with J gene TRBJ1-6; a possible D gene is TRBD1 (6 bases). V lost 8 bases and J 7 bases, leaving 12 bases between the germline ends. This CDR3 comprises 13 residues. Germline V gene sequence: CDR1 WNHNN, CDR2 SYGVQD (reference sequence).